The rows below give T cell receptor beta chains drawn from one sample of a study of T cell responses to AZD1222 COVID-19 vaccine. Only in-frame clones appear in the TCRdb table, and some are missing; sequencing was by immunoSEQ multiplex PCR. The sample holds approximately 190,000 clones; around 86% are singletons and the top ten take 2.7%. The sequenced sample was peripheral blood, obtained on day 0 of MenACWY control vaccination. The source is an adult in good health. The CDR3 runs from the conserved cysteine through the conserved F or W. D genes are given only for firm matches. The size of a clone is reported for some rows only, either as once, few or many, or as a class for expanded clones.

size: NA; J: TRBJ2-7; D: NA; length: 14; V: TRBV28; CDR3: CASSLARFSYEQYF; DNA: TGTGCCAGCAGTTTGGCACGCTTCTCCTACGAGCAGTACTTC
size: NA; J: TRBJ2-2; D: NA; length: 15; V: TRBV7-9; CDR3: CASSRDRTNTGELFF; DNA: TGTGCCAGCAGCCGGGACCGAACGAACACCGGGGAGCTGTTTTTT
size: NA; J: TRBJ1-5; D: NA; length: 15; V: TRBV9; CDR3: CASSPQGLRNQPQHF; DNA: TGTGCCAGCAGCCCCCAGGGTCTCCGCAATCAGCCCCAGCATTTT
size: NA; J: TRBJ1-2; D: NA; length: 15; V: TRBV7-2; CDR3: CASSQSGGSNYGYTF; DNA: TGTGCCAGCAGCCAGAGTGGAGGATCTAACTATGGCTACACCTTC
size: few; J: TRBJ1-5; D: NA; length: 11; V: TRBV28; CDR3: CASGSLGPQHF; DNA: TGTGCCAGCGGGAGTCTGGGGCCCCAGCATTTT
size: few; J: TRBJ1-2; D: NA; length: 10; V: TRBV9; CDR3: CASSGNGYTF; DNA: TGTGCCAGCAGCGGAAATGGCTACACCTTC
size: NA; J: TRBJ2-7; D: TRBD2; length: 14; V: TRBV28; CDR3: CASLPSGGGYEQYF; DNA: TGTGCCAGCCTCCCTAGCGGGGGGGGATACGAGCAGTACTTC
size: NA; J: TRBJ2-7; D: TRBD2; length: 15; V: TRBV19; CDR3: CASSLIAGGNYEQYF; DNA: TGTGCCAGTAGCCTCATAGCGGGGGGAAACTACGAGCAGTACTTC
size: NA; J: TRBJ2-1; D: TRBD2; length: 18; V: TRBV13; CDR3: CASSLGKTSDAAYNEQFF; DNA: TGTGCCAGCAGCTTAGGTAAAACTAGCGACGCAGCATACAATGAGCAGTTCTTC
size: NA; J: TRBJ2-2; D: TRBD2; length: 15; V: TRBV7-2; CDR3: CASSLSLAGTGELFF; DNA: TGTGCCAGCAGCTTAAGTCTAGCGGGCACCGGGGAGCTGTTTTTT
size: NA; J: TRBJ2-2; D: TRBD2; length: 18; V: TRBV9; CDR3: CASSVEGSGGAVAGELFF; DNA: TGTGCCAGCAGCGTAGAAGGTAGCGGGGGGGCCGTGGCCGGGGAGCTGTTTTTT
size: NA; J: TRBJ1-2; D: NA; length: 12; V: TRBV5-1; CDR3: CASSLVGAGYTF; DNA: TGCGCCAGCAGCTTGGTAGGGGCGGGCTACACCTTC
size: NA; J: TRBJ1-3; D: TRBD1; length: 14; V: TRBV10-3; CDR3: CAISLRGPGNTIYF; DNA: TGTGCCATCAGTCTCAGGGGGCCTGGAAACACCATATATTTT
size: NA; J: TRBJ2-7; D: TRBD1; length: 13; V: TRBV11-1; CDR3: CASSEGQAYEQYF; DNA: TGTGCCAGCAGCGAAGGACAGGCCTACGAGCAGTACTTC
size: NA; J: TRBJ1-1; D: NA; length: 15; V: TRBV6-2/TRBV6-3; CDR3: CASSYSTGLGTEAFF; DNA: TGTGCCAGCAGTTACTCGACCGGGCTAGGTACTGAAGCTTTCTTT
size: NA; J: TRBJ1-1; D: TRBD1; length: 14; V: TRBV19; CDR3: CATLDRGPFTEAFF; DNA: TGTGCCACTCTAGACAGGGGGCCCTTCACTGAAGCTTTCTTT
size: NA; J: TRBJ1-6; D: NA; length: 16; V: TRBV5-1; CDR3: CASSLVPARLNSPLHF; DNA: TGCGCCAGCAGCTTGGTTCCCGCAAGGCTTAATTCACCCCTCCACTTT
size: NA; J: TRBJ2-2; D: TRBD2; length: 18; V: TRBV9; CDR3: CASSGTGTSGRVSGELFF; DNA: TGTGCCAGCAGCGGTACCGGGACTAGCGGGAGGGTGAGCGGGGAGCTGTTTTTT
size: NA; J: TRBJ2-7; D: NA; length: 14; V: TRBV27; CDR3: CASSPGGSSYEQYF; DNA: TGTGCCAGCAGCCCCGGGGGAAGCTCCTACGAGCAGTACTTC
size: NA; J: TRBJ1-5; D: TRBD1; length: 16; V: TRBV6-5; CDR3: CASSYGTGESNQPQHF; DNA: TGTGCCAGCAGCTACGGGACAGGTGAAAGCAATCAGCCCCAGCATTTT
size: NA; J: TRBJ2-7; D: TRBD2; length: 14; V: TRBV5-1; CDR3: CASSVAGDSYEQYF; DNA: TGCGCCAGCAGTGTGGCGGGGGACTCCTACGAGCAGTACTTC
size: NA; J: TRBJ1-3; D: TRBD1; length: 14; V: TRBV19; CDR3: CAAKQGPSGNTIYF; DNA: TGTGCCGCAAAACAGGGGCCGTCTGGAAACACCATATATTTT
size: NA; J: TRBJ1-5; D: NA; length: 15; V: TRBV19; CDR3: CASGTRPGAYQPQHF; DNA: TGTGCCAGTGGGACCAGACCGGGGGCCTATCAGCCCCAGCATTTT
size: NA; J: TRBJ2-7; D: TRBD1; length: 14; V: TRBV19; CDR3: CASSTGTGLYEQYF; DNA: TGTGCCAGTAGTACCGGGACAGGACTATACGAGCAGTACTTC
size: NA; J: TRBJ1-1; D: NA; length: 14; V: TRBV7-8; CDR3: CASSLMGPNTEAFF; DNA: TGTGCCAGCAGCTTAATGGGCCCTAACACTGAAGCTTTCTTT
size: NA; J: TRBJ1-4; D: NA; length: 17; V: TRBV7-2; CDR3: CASSLAVIGVHNEKLFF; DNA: TGTGCCAGCAGCTTAGCGGTAATCGGGGTTCATAATGAAAAACTGTTTTTT
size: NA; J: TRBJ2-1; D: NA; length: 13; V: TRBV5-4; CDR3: CASSLMPLDEQFF; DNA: TGTGCCAGCAGCTTGATGCCTTTAGATGAGCAGTTCTTC
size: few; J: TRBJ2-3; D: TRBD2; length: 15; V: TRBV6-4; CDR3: CASSDVSGGADTQYF; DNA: TGTGCCAGCAGTGACGTTAGCGGGGGGGCAGATACGCAGTATTTT
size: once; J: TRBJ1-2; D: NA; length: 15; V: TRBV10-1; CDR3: CASSEPVRFLYGYTF; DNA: TGCGCCAGCAGTGAGCCGGTGCGGTTTCTCTATGGCTACACCTTC
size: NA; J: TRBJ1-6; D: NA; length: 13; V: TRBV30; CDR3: CAWSFGSHSPLHF; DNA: TGTGCCTGGAGTTTTGGTTCCCATTCACCCCTCCACTTT
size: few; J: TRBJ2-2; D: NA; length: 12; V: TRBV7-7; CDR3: CAVTANTGELFF; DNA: TGTGCCGTGACAGCGAACACCGGGGAGCTGTTTTTT
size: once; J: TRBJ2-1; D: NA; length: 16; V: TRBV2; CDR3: CASSEFRDPTYNEQFF; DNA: TGTGCCAGCAGTGAATTCAGGGACCCCACCTACAATGAGCAGTTCTTC
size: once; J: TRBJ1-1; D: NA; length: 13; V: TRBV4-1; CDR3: CASSQSRGPGAFF; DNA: TGCGCCAGCAGCCAATCCCGGGGTCCTGGCGCTTTCTTT
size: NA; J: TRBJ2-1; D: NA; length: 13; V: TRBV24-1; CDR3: CATSDGGGNEQFF; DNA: TGTGCCACCAGTGATGGTGGGGGGAATGAGCAGTTCTTC
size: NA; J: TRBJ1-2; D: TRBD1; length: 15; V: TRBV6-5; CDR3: CASRSAQGIFYGYTF; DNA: TGTGCCAGCAGGTCGGCACAGGGGATCTTCTATGGCTACACCTTC
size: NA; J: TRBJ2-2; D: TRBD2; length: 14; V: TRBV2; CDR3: CASRGLAGPGELFF; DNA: TGTGCCAGCAGGGGACTAGCGGGACCCGGGGAGCTGTTTTTT
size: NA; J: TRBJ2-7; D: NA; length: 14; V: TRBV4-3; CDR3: CASSQDSTDYEQYF; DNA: TGCGCCAGCAGCCAAGATAGCACGGACTACGAGCAGTACTTC
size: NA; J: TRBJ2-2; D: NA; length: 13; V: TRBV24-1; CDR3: CATNRAGTGELFF; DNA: TGTGCCACCAACAGGGCGGGCACCGGGGAGCTGTTTTTT
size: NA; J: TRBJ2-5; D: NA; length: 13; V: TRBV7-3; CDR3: CASSPGGAETQYF; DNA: TGTGCCAGCAGCCCTGGGGGGGCCGAGACCCAGTACTTC
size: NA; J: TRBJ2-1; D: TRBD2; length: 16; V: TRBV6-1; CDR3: CASSEPRLAGAYEQFF; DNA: TGTGCCAGCAGTGAACCTCGACTAGCGGGTGCATATGAGCAGTTCTTC
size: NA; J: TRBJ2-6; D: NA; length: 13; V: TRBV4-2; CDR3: CASSQGGANVLTF; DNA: TGTGCCAGCAGCCAAGGTGGGGCCAACGTCCTGACTTTC
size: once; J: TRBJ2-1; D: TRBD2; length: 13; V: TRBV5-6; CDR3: CASSLGGEGEQFF; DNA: TGTGCCAGCAGCCTCGGCGGGGAGGGCGAGCAGTTCTTC
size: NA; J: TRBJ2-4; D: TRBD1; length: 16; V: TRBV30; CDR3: CAWSVPEGARGNIQYF; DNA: TGTGCCTGGAGTGTACCCGAGGGGGCCCGGGGAAACATTCAGTACTTC
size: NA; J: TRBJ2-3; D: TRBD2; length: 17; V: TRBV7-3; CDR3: CASSAEVGGRSTDTQYF; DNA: TGTGCCAGCAGCGCCGAGGTTGGCGGGAGAAGCACAGATACGCAGTATTTT
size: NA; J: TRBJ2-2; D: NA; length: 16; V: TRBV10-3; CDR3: CAISEPVGAATGELFF; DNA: TGTGCCATCAGTGAGCCAGTCGGAGCGGCCACCGGGGAGCTGTTTTTT
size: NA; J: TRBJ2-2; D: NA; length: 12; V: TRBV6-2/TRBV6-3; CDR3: CASSTNTGELFF; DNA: TGTGCCAGCAGCACGAACACCGGGGAGCTGTTTTTT
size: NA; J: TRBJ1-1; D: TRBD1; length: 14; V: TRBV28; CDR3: CASSFDRGVTEAFF; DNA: TGTGCCAGCAGTTTCGACAGGGGGGTCACTGAAGCTTTCTTT
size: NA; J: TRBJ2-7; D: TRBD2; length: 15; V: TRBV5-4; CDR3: CASSLGGTSGYEQYF; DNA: TGTGCCAGCAGCTTGGGCGGGACTAGCGGCTACGAGCAGTACTTC
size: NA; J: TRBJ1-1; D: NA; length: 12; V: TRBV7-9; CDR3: CASSLSADEAFF; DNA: TGTGCCAGCAGCTTATCTGCAGATGAAGCTTTCTTT
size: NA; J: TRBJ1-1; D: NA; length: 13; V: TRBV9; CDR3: CASSEVMNTEAFF; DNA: TGTGCCAGCAGCGAGGTCATGAACACTGAAGCTTTCTTT
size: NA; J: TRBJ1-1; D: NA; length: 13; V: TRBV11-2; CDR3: CASSPWVDTEAFF; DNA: TGTGCCAGCAGCCCATGGGTTGACACTGAAGCTTTCTTT